This T cell receptor (beta chain) was sequenced during a study of radiation and T cells in renal cell carcinoma. General study points: Tumor samples were small regions of approximately 0.93 g.

V lost 4 bases, J lost 6 bases, and 18 bases lay in between. Per germline, CDR1 SGHVS and CDR2 FQNEAQ. This CDR3 region has 15 residues. TCRdb's copy holds only in-frame clones and misses some; the assay was immunoSEQ multiplex PCR. The repertoire holds around 21,000 clones, with 45% to 50% as singletons. There are many counts of this clone. Antigen specificity is unknown. The treatment was: 15 Gy SBRT to primary tumor, nephrectomy 4 weeks later. Clear cell pathology was present in this patient's renal cell carcinoma. This clonotype was sampled from a woman aged 50 to 60 with renal cell carcinoma. V is TRBV7-8 and J is TRBJ1-2; possibly TRBD1 for D (6 bases). Sample: tumor tissue, taken from a patient whose treatment included radiotherapy and nephrectomy. This chain's CDR3 is CASSSRAQGQNGYTF. CDR3 DNA sequence: TGTGCCAGCAGCTCCCGAGCTCAGGGGCAAAATGGCTACACCTTC.